This note documents a single T cell receptor (beta chain) sequence. What it recognizes is unknown. Germline lookup yields CDR1 LNHDA and CDR2 SQIVND (reference sequence). The CDR3 sequence is 15 residues long. V was pared by 3 bases and J by 5 bases, with 14 bases between. The data were taken from a study of T cell responses to AZD1222 COVID-19 vaccine. Whole-study results and caveats: At study baseline, merely roughly 6 AZD1222 recipients were seropositive. The donor cohort was predominantly white British with a female majority, and clonal diversity may have been underestimated.

The table came from immunoSEQ multiplex PCR; TCRdb's copy has only in-frame clones and leaves some out. The sample holds about 130,000 clones, roughly 90% seen once. V gene TRBV19 combines with J gene TRBJ1-5, with D perhaps matching TRBD1 (6 bases). The TCR comes from an adult in good health. The material sequenced was peripheral blood, taken on day 0 of AZD1222 vaccination. CDR3 bases: TGTGCCAGTAGTATGGGGGCCCAATGGTATCAGCCCCAGCATTTT. Amino acid sequence: CASSMGAQWYQPQHF.